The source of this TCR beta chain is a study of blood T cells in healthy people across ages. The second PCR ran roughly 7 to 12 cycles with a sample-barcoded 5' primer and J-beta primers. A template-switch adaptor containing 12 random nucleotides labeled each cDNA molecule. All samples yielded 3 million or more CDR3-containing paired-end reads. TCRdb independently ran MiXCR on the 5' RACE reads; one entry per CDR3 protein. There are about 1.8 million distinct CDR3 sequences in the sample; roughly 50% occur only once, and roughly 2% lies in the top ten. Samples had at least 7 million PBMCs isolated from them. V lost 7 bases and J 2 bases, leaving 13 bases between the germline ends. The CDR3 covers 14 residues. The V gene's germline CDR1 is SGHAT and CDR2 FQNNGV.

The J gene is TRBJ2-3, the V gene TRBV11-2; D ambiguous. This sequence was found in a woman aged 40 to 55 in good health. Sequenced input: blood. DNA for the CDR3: TGTGCCAGCACTTCAGGACCGTTCACAGATACGCAGTATTTT. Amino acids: CASTSGPFTDTQYF.